Described below is a single T cell receptor (beta chain) sequence and its context. Its antigen is not known. This record comes from a study of T cell responses to AZD1222 COVID-19 vaccine. Findings and limits, study-wide: Increases in Spike-specific TCR breadth and depth were seen after two AZD1222 doses.

The CDR3 sequence is 13 residues long. Trimming removed 4 bases from V and 4 bases from J, with 10 bases in between. In germline, CDR1 is SNHLY, CDR2 FYNNEI. The assay was immunoSEQ multiplex PCR, and TCRdb's table has in-frame clones only and misses some. The sample has roughly 140,000 clones, 90% to 95% seen once. The receptor's source is an adult in good health. This sequence joins TRBV2 and TRBJ1-1, with D unclear. The specimen was peripheral blood, collected on day 0 of AZD1222 vaccination. Written as DNA, the CDR3 is TGTGCCAGCAGTGGGATGGTGGGCACTGAAGCTTTCTTT. Translating it yields CASSGMVGTEAFF.